This entry is about one T cell receptor (beta chain). This sample is drawn from a study of blood T cell repertoires in COVID-19. Seattle researchers signed up patients amid active infection and tracked them longitudinally. V dropped 7 bases and J dropped 2 bases, with 19 bases sitting between them. Germline CDR1 SGHNT, CDR2 YYREEE (reference sequence). The CDR3 is made up of 15 amino acids. Method: immunoSEQ multiplex PCR; TCRdb's copy keeps in-frame clones and lacks some. The sample lists nearly 350,000 clones; over 80% were seen once. Sequencing was done on a sample of peripheral blood. V and J are TRBV5-4 and TRBJ2-7; D may be TRBD2 (6 bases). This TCR was sampled from a woman aged 45-59 years with COVID-19, enrolled during active disease. The CDR3 region has the DNA TGTGCCAGCCGCCAGGACGTCGGCGGGACCTACGAGCAGTACTTC. This encodes CASRQDVGGTYEQYF.